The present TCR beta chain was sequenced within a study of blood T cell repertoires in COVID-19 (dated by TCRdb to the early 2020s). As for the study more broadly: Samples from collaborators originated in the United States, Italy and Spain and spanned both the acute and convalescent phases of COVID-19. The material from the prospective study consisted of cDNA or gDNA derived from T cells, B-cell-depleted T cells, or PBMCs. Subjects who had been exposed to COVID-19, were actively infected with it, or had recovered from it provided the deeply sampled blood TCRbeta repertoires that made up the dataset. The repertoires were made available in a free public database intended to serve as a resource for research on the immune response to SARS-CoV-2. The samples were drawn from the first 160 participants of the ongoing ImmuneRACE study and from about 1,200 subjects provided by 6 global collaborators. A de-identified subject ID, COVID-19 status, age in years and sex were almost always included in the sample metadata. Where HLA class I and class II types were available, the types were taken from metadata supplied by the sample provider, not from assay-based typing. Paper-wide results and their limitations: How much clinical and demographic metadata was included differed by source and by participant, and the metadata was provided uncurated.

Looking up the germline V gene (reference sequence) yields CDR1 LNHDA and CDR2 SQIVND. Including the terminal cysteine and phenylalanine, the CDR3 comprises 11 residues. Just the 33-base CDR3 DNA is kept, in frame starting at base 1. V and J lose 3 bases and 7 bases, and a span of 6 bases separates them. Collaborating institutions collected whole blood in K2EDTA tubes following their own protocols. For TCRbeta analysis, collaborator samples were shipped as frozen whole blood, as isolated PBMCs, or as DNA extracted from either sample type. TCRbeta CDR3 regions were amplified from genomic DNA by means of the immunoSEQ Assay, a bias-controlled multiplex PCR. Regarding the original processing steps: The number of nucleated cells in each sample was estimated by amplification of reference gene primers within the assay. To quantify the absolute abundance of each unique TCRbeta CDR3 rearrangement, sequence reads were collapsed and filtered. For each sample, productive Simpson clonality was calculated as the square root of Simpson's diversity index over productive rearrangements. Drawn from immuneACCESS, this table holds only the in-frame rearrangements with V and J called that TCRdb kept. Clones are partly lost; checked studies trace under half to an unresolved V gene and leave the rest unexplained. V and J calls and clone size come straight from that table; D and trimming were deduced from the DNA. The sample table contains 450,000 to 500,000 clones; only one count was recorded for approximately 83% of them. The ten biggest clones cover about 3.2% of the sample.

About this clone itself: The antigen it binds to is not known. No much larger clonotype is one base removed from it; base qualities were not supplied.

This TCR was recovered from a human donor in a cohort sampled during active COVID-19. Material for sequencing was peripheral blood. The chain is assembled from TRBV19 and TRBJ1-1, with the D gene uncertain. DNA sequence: TGTGCCAGTAGTATGGGCCTTGAAGCTTTCTTT. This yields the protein CASSMGLEAFF.